This T cell receptor (beta chain) emerged from a study of blood T cell repertoires in COVID-19. The repertoire was sequenced with immunoSEQ multiplex PCR; TCRdb's copy has only in-frame clones and lacks some. The table records 250,000 to 300,000 clones, 89% of them present only once. V was trimmed by 2 bases and J by 7 bases, leaving 16 bases between them. This CDR3 contains 14 residues. CDR1 is SGDLS and CDR2 is YYNGEE in the germline V gene. This sequence was found in a middle-aged woman who had recovered from COVID-19. Sequenced: peripheral blood. The V and J genes are TRBV9 and TRBJ2-7, with D perhaps matching TRBD1 (5 bases). The CDR3 reads CASSVDGASWEQYF. CDR3 in DNA: TGTGCCAGCAGCGTGGATGGGGCTTCCTGGGAGCAGTACTTC.